This TCR beta chain was sequenced for a study of vaccination and CD4 T cells after COVID-19 (dated by TCRdb to 2021 to 2024). Broadly, across the study: Convalescent patients had a positive SARS-CoV-2 result on nasal swab PCR, and of these patients, nine had mild disease and one had severe disease. Post-COVID blood samples were collected from convalescent patients a median of around 100 days after diagnosis, with a range of roughly 35 to 161 days. Participants got two doses of the Pfizer-BioNTech BNT162b2 vaccine (n=8) or two doses of the Moderna mRNA-1273 vaccine (n=2). In ten to eleven COVID-19 convalescent patients and a few infection-naive healthy vaccine recipients, the spike-specific CD4+ TCR repertoire before mRNA vaccination was compared with the repertoire after mRNA vaccination. Six males and four females were included in the convalescent cohort, with two Hispanic individuals, seven Caucasians, two Asians and one multiracial person represented. For three convalescent patients, samples were collected at an early post-vaccination timepoint (day 14) as well as at a late post-vaccination timepoint (days 161 to 241). The time from the second vaccine dose to post-vaccine blood sampling had a median of approximately 72 days and ranged from about 12 to 241 days.

With respect to this clonotype: There is no known antigen for this receptor. Base qualities are missing; no much larger clone stands one base away.

Library generation was performed with PCR. The instrument was an Illumina iSeq 100. As for the authors' bioinformatics: Non-productive sequences were removed, and CDR3s not starting with C, not ending with F or W, or shorter than 7 amino acids were discarded. Levenshtein distances (stringdist) and unrooted phylogenetic trees (ape) in R version 3.6.1 were used to assess CDR3 homology. The raw public data were reprocessed by TCRdb itself: fastp quality trimming at Q25, MiXCR clonotype calling, in-frame beta chains only. Rows matching on CDR3 protein sequence are summarized as one entry with the most common DNA and genes. TCRdb's processing, not the authors' own work, is the source of the V and J calls. This sample gives 25,000 to 30,000 distinct CDR3 sequences in total; 51% of them show up just once. In total, the top ten clones hold more than 5.5% of the sample. The research as a whole found: The median number of SARS-CoV-2-reactive clonotypes rose from approximately 20 after infection to roughly 38 after vaccination, but the change was not significant. Relatively few convalescent patients were included in the study, and early timepoints after natural infection were not analyzed. Nearly all vaccine-specific clones in convalescent patients (304 of 307) were mono-reactive for SARS-CoV-2 spike rather than cross-reactive with common cold coronaviruses. Among the post-vaccine SARS-CoV-2-reactive clones in convalescent patients, a median approximately 90% showed up only after vaccination, which suggests vaccine-specific priming.

The germline V gene encodes CDR1 MDHEN and CDR2 SYDVKM. Unmatched junction bases come to 3, with V trimmed by 4 bases and J by 1 base. The CDR3 measures 15 amino acids from cysteine to phenylalanine. The CDR3 DNA has 45 bases and is translated from base 1. Interpreted using the paper, the time point label stands for: late sampling 161 to 241 days after vaccination in a few convalescent patients. The positive SARS-CoV-2 PCR tests of the convalescent patients were dated from March to December 2020, before the Alpha, Beta and Delta variants emerged in the United States. PBMCs were separated from whole blood using Ficoll-Paque Plus gradient centrifugation and then either used fresh or cryopreserved at -140C.

The V and J segments used are TRBV28 and TRBJ1-5, with 8 bases in between that match TRBD1. This sequence originates from a human donor who had recovered from COVID-19. The sample was CD4+ T cells from blood, taken about 7 months after SARS-CoV-2 vaccination. In nucleotides, the sequence is TGTGCCAGCAGTTGGACAGGGCCGAGCAATCAGCCCCAGCATTTT. Protein translation: CASSWTGPSNQPQHF. The entire variable domain, with the stretches around the CDR3 drawn from the reference TRBV28 and TRBJ1-5 proteins, is DVKVTQSSRYLVKRTGEKVFLECVQDMDHENMFWYRQDPGLGLRLIYFSYDVKMKEKGDIPEGYSVSREKKERFSLILESASTNQTSMYLCASSWTGPSNQPQHFGDGTRLSIL.